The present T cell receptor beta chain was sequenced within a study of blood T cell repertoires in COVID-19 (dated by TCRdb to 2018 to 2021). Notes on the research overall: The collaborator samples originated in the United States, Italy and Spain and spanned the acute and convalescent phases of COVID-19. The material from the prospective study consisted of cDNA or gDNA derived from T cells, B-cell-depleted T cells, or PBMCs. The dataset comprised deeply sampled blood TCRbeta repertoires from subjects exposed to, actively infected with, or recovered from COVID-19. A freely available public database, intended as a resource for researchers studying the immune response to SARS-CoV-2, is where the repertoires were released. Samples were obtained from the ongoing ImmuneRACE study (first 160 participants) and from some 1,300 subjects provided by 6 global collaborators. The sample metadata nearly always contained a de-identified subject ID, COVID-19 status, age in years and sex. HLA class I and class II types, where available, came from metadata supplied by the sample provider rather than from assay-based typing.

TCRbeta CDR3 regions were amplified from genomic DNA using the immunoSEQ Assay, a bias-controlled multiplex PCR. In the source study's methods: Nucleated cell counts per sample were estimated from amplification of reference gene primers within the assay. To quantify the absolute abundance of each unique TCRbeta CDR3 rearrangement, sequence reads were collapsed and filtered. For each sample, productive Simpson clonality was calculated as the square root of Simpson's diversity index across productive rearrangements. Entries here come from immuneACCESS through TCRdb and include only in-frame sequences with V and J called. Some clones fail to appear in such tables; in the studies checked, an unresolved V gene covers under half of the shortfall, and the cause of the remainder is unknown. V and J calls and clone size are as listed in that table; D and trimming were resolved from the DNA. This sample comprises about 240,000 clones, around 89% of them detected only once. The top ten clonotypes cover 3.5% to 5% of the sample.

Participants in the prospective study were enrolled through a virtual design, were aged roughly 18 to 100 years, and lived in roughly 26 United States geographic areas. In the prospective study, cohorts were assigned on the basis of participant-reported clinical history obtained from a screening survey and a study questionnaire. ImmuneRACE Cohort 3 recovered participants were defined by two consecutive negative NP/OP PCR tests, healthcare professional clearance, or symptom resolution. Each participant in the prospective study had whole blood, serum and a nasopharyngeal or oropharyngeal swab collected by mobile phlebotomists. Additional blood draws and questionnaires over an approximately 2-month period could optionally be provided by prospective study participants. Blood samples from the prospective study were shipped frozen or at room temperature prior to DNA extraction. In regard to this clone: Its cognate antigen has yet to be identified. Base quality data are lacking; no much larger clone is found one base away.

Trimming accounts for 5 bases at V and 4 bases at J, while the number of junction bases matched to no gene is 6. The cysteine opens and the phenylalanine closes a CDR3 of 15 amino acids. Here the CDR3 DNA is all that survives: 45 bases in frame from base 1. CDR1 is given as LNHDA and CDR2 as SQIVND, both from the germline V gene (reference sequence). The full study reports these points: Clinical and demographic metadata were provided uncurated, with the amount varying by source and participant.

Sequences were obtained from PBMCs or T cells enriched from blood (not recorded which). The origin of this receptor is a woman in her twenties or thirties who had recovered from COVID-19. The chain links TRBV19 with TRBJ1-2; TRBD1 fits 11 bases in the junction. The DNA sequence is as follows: TGTGCCAGTAGTGCCTCCGGGACAGGGGGCTATGGCTACACCTTC. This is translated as CASSASGTGGYGYTF.